This T cell receptor beta chain was recorded in a study of Graves' ophthalmopathy and Graves' hyperthyroidism. Study-level background: Sampling took place at initial diagnosis, with peripheral blood obtained before any treatment.

RNA transcripts yielded amplified TCR beta CDR3 regions. HTBI primers were employed in first-round RT-PCR, then a second-round multiplex PCR followed. Each CDR3 protein gets one entry after TCRdb re-called the multiplex PCR reads with MiXCR. The sample has over 650,000 distinct CDR3 sequences; about 38% are singletons. It was from 10 ml of fresh peripheral blood that the PBMCs came. Trimming cost V 7 bases and J 0 bases, with 16 bases left between them. Germline V gene lookup returns CDR1 MNHNS and CDR2 SASEGT. The CDR3 spans 15 residues. The chain links TRBV6-1 to TRBJ2-7; D perhaps matches TRBD1 (6 bases). The sequenced sample was peripheral blood. The origin of this receptor is an adult man with Graves' ophthalmopathy. The CDR3 nucleotides are TGTGCCAGCAATACCGGGACATCCCACTCCTACGAGCAGTACTTC. As protein: CASNTGTSHSYEQYF.